The 20 T cell receptor beta chains presented below share a single source sample, sequenced in a study of T cells in Graves' hyperthyroidism and ophthalmopathy. Researchers amplified the TCR beta CDR3 regions from RNA transcripts. The HTBI primer set drove a first-round RT-PCR of the TCR CDR3. One entry per CDR3 protein, called by TCRdb with MiXCR from the multiplex PCR reads. The table includes some 510,000 distinct CDR3 sequences, around 21% detected once. Source material: blood. These receptors were collected from a man between 18 and 29 years old with Graves' hyperthyroidism.

The chain employs TRBV4-1 and TRBJ1-1, with 8 bases fitting TRBD1. CDR3 length: 15 amino acids. V lost 5 bases and J lost 6; bases outside the gene matches: 11. Germline values: CDR1 MGHRA, CDR2 YSYEKL. The DNA for the CDR3 is TGCGCCAGCAGCTCTCCAGGGGGCCTGAGAGCTGAAGCTTTCTTT. Protein product: CASSSPGGLRAEAFF.

Comments on this clonotype: Given the absence of the conserved phenylalanine or tryptophan at the CDR3 end, a read error is likely. The DNA for the CDR3 is TGCGCCAGCAGAGGGGGGGGGCCGACCGGGGAGCTGTTTTTG. Translation gives CASRGGGPTGELFL. The chain employs TRBV10-2 and TRBJ2-2, with a possible D match to TRBD2 (7 bases). CDR1 and CDR2 (germline): WSHSY, SAAADI. Trimming took 6 bases from V and 5 from J, leaving 13 bases between them. This CDR3 spans 14 amino acids.

This rearrangement joins TRBV6-1 to TRBJ2-7; 7 bases match TRBD2. V dropped 6 bases and J dropped 3; count of bases not matched to a gene: 11. CDR3 length: 15 amino acids. Germline values: CDR1 MNHNS, CDR2 SASEGT. CDR3 coding DNA: TGTGCCAGCAGGCTCGGGGAGTGGGGGGGCTACGAGCAGTACTTC. The encoded protein is CASRLGEWGGYEQYF.

V is TRBV28 and J is TRBJ1-5; TRBD1 might be the D (6 bases). Trimming left V 1 base short and J 5 bases short, with 15 bases between. Germline CDR1 MDHEN, CDR2 SYDVKM. The CDR3 runs 16 residues. The CDR3 nucleotides read TGTGCCAGCAGTTTATTACTGGGGGCGAGTTATCAGCCCCAGCATTTT. Residues: CASSLLLGASYQPQHF.

In its sample, this clonotype was seen a few times. CDR3 amino acids: CASSRTGPSSGNTIYF. CDR3 nucleotides: TGTGCCAGCAGTCGGACAGGGCCTTCCTCTGGAAACACCATATATTTT. The rearrangement links TRBV2 to TRBJ1-3, with 8 bases that match TRBD1. With V trimmed by 5 bases and J by 0 bases, 6 bases remained unmatched. The CDR3 spans 16 residues. Germline V gene data show CDR1 as SNHLY and CDR2 as FYNNEI.

This clonotype has only a few counts. One base away lies a much larger clone, so this may be a sequencing read error. This chain connects TRBV6-1 to TRBJ2-7; possible D gene TRBD2, 5 bases. V was cut by 4 bases and J by 6 bases, with 7 bases left in between. The CDR3 covers 11 residues. CDR1 MNHNS and CDR2 SASEGT come from the germline V gene. The CDR3 region has the DNA TGTGCCAGCAGTGTTCGGGGCGAGCAGTACTTC. This encodes CASSVRGEQYF.

Ten or more counts support this clonotype. The CDR3 loop is CASRDSPSYEQYF. In DNA, the CDR3 is TGCGCCAGCAGGGACAGTCCCTCCTACGAGCAGTACTTC. The chain uses TRBV5-1 and TRBJ2-7, with a possible D match to TRBD1 (6 bases). V was trimmed by 5 bases and J by 0 bases, leaving 9 bases between them. In germline, CDR1 is SGHRS, CDR2 YFSETQ. CDR3 size: 13 residues.

This clonotype was seen ten or more times. This chain's CDR3 is CASSYAGGAYQPQHF. The CDR3, as DNA: TGTGCCAGCAGTTACGCGGGAGGGGCTTATCAGCCCCAGCATTTT. This chain joins TRBV6-5 and TRBJ1-5; D is perhaps TRBD1 (5 bases). The V gene's germline CDR1 is MNHEY and CDR2 SVGAGI. CDR3 length: 15 residues. The V end was cut by 2 bases, the J end by 5 bases, with 13 bases between.

V and J are TRBV7-9 and TRBJ1-1, with D uncertain. The V end was cut by 6 bases, the J end by 5 bases, with 19 bases between. Germline V gives CDR1 SEHNR, CDR2 FQNEAQ (reference sequence). There are 15 residues in the CDR3. DNA of the CDR3: TGTGCCAGCAGTCTAGGGTTTGGGGTACGGACTGAAGCTTTCTTT. It specifies CASSLGFGVRTEAFF.

This chain joins TRBV12-3 or TRBV12-4 and TRBJ2-5, with a possible D match to TRBD2 (5 bases). V dropped 6 bases and J dropped 2 bases, with 13 bases sitting between them. The CDR3 has 14 residues. CDR3 in amino acids: CASSQETGQETQYF. The DNA of the CDR3 is TGTGCCAGCAGCCAAGAGACGGGACAAGAGACCCAGTACTTC.

At least ten counts were recorded for this clonotype. V gene TRBV12-3 or TRBV12-4 combines with J gene TRBJ1-6; 9 positions match TRBD1. The CDR3 consists of 18 residues. V shed 0 bases and J 7 bases; nucleotides not matched to a gene: 10. CDR3 loop: CASSLALRWDRENSPLHF. The CDR3 DNA follows: TGTGCCAGCAGTTTAGCGCTAAGGTGGGACAGGGAGAATTCACCCCTCCACTTT.

This chain links TRBV5-1 with TRBJ1-2; D gene uncertain. The CDR3 sequence is 15 residues long. The germline gives CDR1 SGHRS, CDR2 YFSETQ. The V and J ends lost 3 bases and 0 bases respectively, with 12 bases between them. CDR3 amino acids: CASSWEERPNYGYTF. The CDR3 bases are TGCGCCAGCAGCTGGGAGGAACGACCTAACTATGGCTACACCTTC.

V gene TRBV30 combines with J gene TRBJ1-5; D unclear. Trimming took 0 bases from V and 5 from J, leaving 5 bases between them. The germline V gene encodes CDR1 GTSNPN and CDR2 SVGIG (reference sequence). This CDR3 contains 12 residues. The CDR3 nucleotides read TGTGCCTGGAGTGTAGGCGATCAGCCCCAGCATTTT. Amino acid sequence: CAWSVGDQPQHF.

The chain couples TRBV9 to TRBJ1-3; D not certain. The CDR3 has 18 amino acids. The germline V gene encodes CDR1 SGDLS and CDR2 YYNGEE. V lost 0 bases to trimming and J lost 2 bases, with 18 bases between them. The CDR3 DNA sequence: TGTGCCAGCAGCGTAGCTACAAGGCCTACAAACGCTGGAAACACCATATATTTT. Its translation: CASSVATRPTNAGNTIYF. Together with reference TRBV9 and TRBJ1-3, the CDR3 gives the full variable domain: DSGVTQTPKHLITATGQRVTLRCSPRSGDLSVYWYQQSLDQGLQFLIQYYNGEERAKGNILERFSAQQFPDLHSELNLSSLELGDSALYFCASSVATRPTNAGNTIYFGEGSWLTVV.

Notes on this clonotype: This may be a read error: a much more frequent sequence differs by one nucleotide. The chain recombines TRBV6-5 with TRBJ2-7; D is unclear. The CDR3 totals 14 residues. Germline CDR1 is MNHEY and CDR2 is SVGAGI. The V end lost 4 bases, the J end lost 2 bases, and 12 bases lay between the germline ends. CDR3 DNA sequence: TGTGCCAGCAGTTCGGCCGGGTCGCCCTACGAGCAGTACTTC. Translated: CASSSAGSPYEQYF.

This clonotype was counted ten times or more. The V and J genes are TRBV11-2 and TRBJ2-7, with unresolved D. Between the trimmed V and J ends, which lost 5 bases and 0 bases, there was a span of 11 bases. Germline CDR1 SGHAT, CDR2 FQNNGV. The CDR3 is 14 residues long. This CDR3 is CASSPYSTSYEQYF. CDR3 nucleotide sequence: TGTGCCAGCAGCCCTTACTCGACCTCCTACGAGCAGTACTTC.

The V call is TRBV6-2 or TRBV6-3, the J call TRBJ1-2; no clear D. CDR3 length equals 11 residues. CDR1 is MNHEY and CDR2 is SVGEGT in the germline V gene. Trimming left V 2 bases short and J 7 bases short, with 5 bases between. CDR3 residues: CASSYPRGYTF. The CDR3 DNA reads TGTGCCAGCAGTTACCCCCGTGGCTACACCTTC.

The chain combines TRBV24-1 with TRBJ2-2; D unresolved. V lost 6 bases and J 6 bases, leaving 4 bases between the germline ends. This CDR3 has 11 amino acids. Germline lookup yields CDR1 KGHDR and CDR2 SFDVKD. Here the CDR3 DNA reads TGTGCCACCAGTTTGGCCGGGGAGCTGTTTTTT. Its protein product is CATSLAGELFF.

This clonotype was seen a few times. This chain links TRBV12-3 or TRBV12-4 with TRBJ2-2; D unclear. The V and J ends lost 4 bases and 4 bases respectively, with 7 bases between them. The CDR3 has 13 residues. The DNA of the CDR3 is TGTGCCAGCAGTTGGGCAATCACCGGGGAGCTGTTTTTT. Translated: CASSWAITGELFF.

This clonotype was observed at least ten times. The chain recombines TRBV2 with TRBJ2-2; D remains ambiguous. Trimming shortened V by 3 bases and J by 8 bases, and 13 bases separated the two germline ends. The CDR3 totals 14 residues. Germline V CDR1 and CDR2: SNHLY, FYNNEI. The CDR3 DNA reads TGTGCCAGCAGTGAGTCGTTTTTTTCAGGGGAGCTGTTTTTT. This translates into CASSESFFSGELFF.